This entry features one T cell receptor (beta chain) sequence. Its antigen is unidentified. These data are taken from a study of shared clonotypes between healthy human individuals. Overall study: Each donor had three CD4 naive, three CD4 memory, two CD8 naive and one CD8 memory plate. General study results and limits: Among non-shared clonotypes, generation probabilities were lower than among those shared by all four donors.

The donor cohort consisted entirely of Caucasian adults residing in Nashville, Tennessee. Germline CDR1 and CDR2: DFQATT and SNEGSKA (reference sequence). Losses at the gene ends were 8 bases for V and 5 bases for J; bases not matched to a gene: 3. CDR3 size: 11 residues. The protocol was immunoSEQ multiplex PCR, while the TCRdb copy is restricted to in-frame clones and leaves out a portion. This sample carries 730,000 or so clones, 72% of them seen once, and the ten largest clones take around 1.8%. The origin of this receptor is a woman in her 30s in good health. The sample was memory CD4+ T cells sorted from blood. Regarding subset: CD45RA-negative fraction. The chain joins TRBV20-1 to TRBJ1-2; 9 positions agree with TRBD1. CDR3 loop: CSPTGGYGYTF. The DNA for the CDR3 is TGCAGTCCGACAGGGGGGTATGGCTACACCTTC.